These 5 T cell receptor beta chains came from one sample sequenced in a study of graft-versus-host responses after intestinal transplantation. Sequenced by immunoSEQ multiplex PCR; TCRdb stores in-frame clones only, minus some. The sample holds 9,500 to 15,000 clones; around 80% are singletons and the top ten take about 50%. Source: PBMCs, taken around 120 days after transplant. These receptors came from a human patient who received an intestinal transplant, so some T cells may come from the graft donor.

This sequence joins TRBV7-2 and TRBJ1-5; D not resolved. The CDR3 extends over 16 amino acids. Germline V gene lookup returns CDR1 SGHTA and CDR2 FQGNSA. Trimming took off 1 base at V and 0 bases at J, with 10 bases between the two ends. The CDR3 bases are TGTGCCAGCAGCTTAGATTCCCCTTATAGCAATCAGCCCCAGCATTTT. Protein product: CASSLDSPYSNQPQHF.

The chain recombines TRBV6-5 with TRBJ2-7, with D unclear. Germline CDR1 is MNHEY and CDR2 is SVGAGI. Trimming removed 2 bases at V and 4 bases at J, with 12 bases between. The CDR3 totals 14 residues. The CDR3 coding sequence is TGTGCCAGCAGTTACAGTCGCAGCCGGTACGAGCAGTACTTC. Protein sequence: CASSYSRSRYEQYF.

The count of this clone is one. The chain's CDR3 is CASSVEGFSNQPQHF. Here the CDR3 DNA reads TGTGCCAGCAGCGTAGAAGGTTTTAGCAATCAGCCCCAGCATTTT. This chain uses TRBV9 with TRBJ1-5; no reliable D call. Trimming left V 0 bases short and J 0 bases short, with 7 bases between. Germline V gene sequence: CDR1 SGDLS, CDR2 YYNGEE. The CDR3 runs 15 residues.

The chain is built from TRBV6-5 and TRBJ2-1; D not certain. Between the trimmed V and J ends, which lost 4 bases and 6 bases, there was a span of 10 bases. The CDR3 runs 13 residues. Germline values: CDR1 MNHEY, CDR2 SVGAGI. CDR3 residues: CASSSYISNEQFF. For the CDR3, the DNA is TGTGCCAGCAGTTCCTACATTAGCAATGAGCAGTTCTTC.

This chain connects TRBV4-1 to TRBJ2-5; no clear D. V shed 4 bases and J shed 13 bases, with 19 bases lying between them. The CDR3 extends over 13 amino acids. Germline-derived CDR1 and CDR2 are MGHRA and YSYEKL. The CDR3 DNA follows: TGCGCCAGCAGCCCTTCCGCCCTCGGACGGTTGTACTTC. This encodes CASSPSALGRLYF.